The 30 T cell receptor beta chains given below trace back to one sample, sequenced in a study of blood T cell repertoires in COVID-19. The data were produced by immunoSEQ multiplex PCR, yet TCRdb's version contains in-frame clones alone and is incomplete. The sample has roughly 300,000 clones, around four fifths seen once; the top ten hold approximately 1.1%. The sample comprised peripheral blood. The origin of the receptors is a woman between 50 and 59 years old with acute or convalescent COVID-19.

The V call is TRBV10-1, the J call TRBJ2-1, with TRBD1 identical over 7 bases. The J segment lost 3 bases and the V segment lost 3 bases, leaving 8 bases of the junction unmatched. The CDR3 runs to 16 residues. The germline gives CDR1 WNHNN, CDR2 SYGVQD (reference sequence). The CDR3 is CASSDPVGQSYNEQFF. CDR3 DNA sequence: TGCGCCAGCAGTGATCCTGTGGGACAGAGCTACAATGAGCAGTTCTTC.

This rearrangement joins TRBV29-1 to TRBJ1-3; the D gene is possibly TRBD1 (5 bases). The CDR3 runs to 14 residues. Trimming shortened V by 4 bases and J by 2 bases, and 12 bases separated the two germline ends. Germline loops: CDR1 SQVTM, CDR2 ANQGSEA. The chain's CDR3 is CSVGGGDPGNTIYF. The CDR3 DNA follows: TGCAGCGTTGGGGGAGGGGATCCTGGAAACACCATATATTTT.

This clone was picked up a small number of times. The J gene is TRBJ1-1, the V gene TRBV2, with 7 bases identical to TRBD1. Germline assignment: CDR1 SNHLY and CDR2 FYNNEI. The CDR3 is made up of 15 amino acids. With V trimmed by 6 bases and J by 1 base, 8 bases remained unmatched. As DNA, the CDR3 is TGTGCCAGCAGCGCACACAGGGGATCGAACACTGAAGCTTTCTTT. Protein: CASSAHRGSNTEAFF. The complete variable domain, with remaining parts taken from reference TRBV2 and TRBJ1-1, reads EPEVTQTPSHQVTQMGQEVILRCVPISNHLYFYWYRQILGQKVEFLVSFYNNEISEKSEIFDDQFSVERPDGSNFTLKIRSTKLEDSAMYFCASSAHRGSNTEAFFGQGTRLTVV.

The V call is TRBV2, the J call TRBJ2-7; a possible D gene is TRBD1 (6 bases). The germline CDR1 and CDR2 sequences are SNHLY and FYNNEI. Trimming left V 6 bases short and J 1 base short, with 13 bases between. The CDR3 runs 14 residues. CDR3 in amino acids: CASRRDKPSYEQYV. The CDR3 DNA reads as TGTGCCAGCAGACGGGACAAGCCATCCTACGAGCAGTACGTC.

This chain joins TRBV6-1 and TRBJ2-7, with D possibly being TRBD2 (5 bases). Trimming shortened V by 2 bases and J by 3 bases, and 11 bases separated the two germline ends. The CDR3 extends over 14 amino acids. Germline-derived CDR1 and CDR2 are MNHNS and SASEGT. CDR3 loop: CASSEMWEYYEQYF. CDR3 DNA: TGTGCCAGCAGTGAAATGTGGGAGTACTACGAGCAGTACTTC.

The chain links TRBV19 to TRBJ2-1, with D hard to call. Trimming removed 1 base from V and 5 bases from J, with 9 bases in between. The V gene's germline CDR1 is LNHDA and CDR2 SQIVND (reference sequence). CDR3 length: 14 amino acids. The chain's CDR3 is CASSIGGLDNEQFF. The CDR3 DNA is TGTGCCAGTAGTATAGGAGGTCTGGACAATGAGCAGTTCTTC.

The chain has TRBV7-6 and TRBJ2-7; 9 bases agree with TRBD2. Germline V lookup: CDR1 SGHVS, CDR2 FNYEAQ. This CDR3 has 16 residues. J lost 0 bases, V lost 5 bases, and 8 bases had no gene match. CDR3 nucleotides: TGTGCCAGCAGCCCACCGACTAGCGGAAGCTCCTACGAGCAGTACTTC. It encodes CASSPPTSGSSYEQYF.

V usage is TRBV7-8 and J usage is TRBJ2-2; perhaps TRBD2 as D (5 bases). V lost 4 bases and J lost 4, with 25 bases in between. Germline CDR1 and CDR2: SGHVS and FQNEAQ. The CDR3 loop spans 19 amino acids. The CDR3 is CASSSSLPLLLEGTGELFF. The CDR3 DNA reads TGTGCCAGCAGCTCCTCCTTGCCCCTACTACTAGAGGGCACCGGGGAGCTGTTTTTT.

In its sample, this clone was seen once. The chain uses TRBV7-9 and TRBJ1-1; D unresolved. Between the trimmed V and J ends, which lost 2 bases and 0 bases, there was a span of 13 bases. The CDR3 loop spans 16 amino acids. Germline V gives CDR1 SEHNR, CDR2 FQNEAQ (reference sequence). The CDR3 bases are TGTGCCAGCAGCTTACGGAAAGGGAGTCTGAACACTGAAGCTTTCTTT. Protein: CASSLRKGSLNTEAFF.

The chain joins TRBV7-2 to TRBJ2-5; 15 bases match TRBD2. Germline V CDR1 and CDR2: SGHTA, FQGNSA. The CDR3 runs 15 residues. J was trimmed by 5 bases and V by 5 bases; bases with no gene match: 3. The CDR3 region has the DNA TGTGCCAGCAGCCCCGGACTAGCGGGAGGGGAGACCCAGTACTTC. Translation: CASSPGLAGGETQYF.

The chain employs TRBV7-9 and TRBJ2-7, with 10 bases fitting TRBD2. The ends lost 4 bases at V and 7 bases at J; junction bases unmatched: 13. The CDR3 totals 16 residues. Germline V gives CDR1 SEHNR, CDR2 FQNEAQ (reference sequence). This CDR3 reads CASSSRAASGRDEQYF. The CDR3 nucleotides are TGTGCCAGCAGCTCCCGAGCGGCTAGCGGGAGAGATGAGCAGTACTTC.

The rearrangement joins TRBV7-2 to TRBJ2-7, with 7 bases that match TRBD1. The germline V gene has CDR1 SGHTA and CDR2 FQGNSA. The CDR3 covers 15 residues. With V trimmed by 5 bases and J by 0 bases, 7 bases remained unmatched. The CDR3 nucleotides read TGTGCCAGCAGCCCCGACAGGGCGAGCTCCTACGAGCAGTACTTC. This gives the protein CASSPDRASSYEQYF.

The chain combines TRBV7-6 with TRBJ2-5, with a possible D match to TRBD2 (6 bases). The CDR3 is made up of 15 amino acids. The germline V and J ends were trimmed by 1 base and 5 bases, with 14 bases remaining between them. CDR1 is SGHVS, CDR2 FNYEAQ, per germline. The CDR3 here is CASSLEPSVGETQYF. The CDR3 nucleotides read TGTGCCAGCAGCTTAGAACCTAGCGTTGGTGAGACCCAGTACTTC.

The J gene is TRBJ2-5, the V gene TRBV25-1, with 9 bases lining up with TRBD1. Trimming cost V 4 bases and J 4 bases; bases outside gene matches: 4. There are 14 residues in the CDR3. Germline V gives CDR1 MGHDK, CDR2 SYGVNS. The CDR3 protein is CASSVPDRGETQYF. The CDR3 coding sequence is TGTGCCAGCAGTGTACCGGACAGGGGAGAGACCCAGTACTTC.

Comments on this clone: The sample contains more than one DNA sequence encoding this CDR3. V gene TRBV14 combines with J gene TRBJ1-2, with 8 bases that match TRBD1. The germline V gene has CDR1 SGHDN and CDR2 FVKESK. The CDR3 runs to 15 residues. Trimming at V came to 1 base and at J to 2 bases, leaving 3 bases not matched to a gene. CDR3 loop: CASSQVGQGNYGYTF. The CDR3 region has the DNA TGTGCCAGCAGCCAAGTAGGACAGGGAAACTATGGCTACACCTTC. Full variable domain (missing parts from reference TRBV14 and TRBJ1-2): EAGVTQFPSHSVIEKGQTVTLRCDPISGHDNLYWYRRVMGKEIKFLLHFVKESKQDESGMPNNRFLAERTGGTYSTLKVQPAELEDSGVYFCASSQVGQGNYGYTFGSGTRLTVV.

The CDR3 sequence is CASSRDREAGYTF. CDR3 in DNA: TGTGCCAGCAGCCGTGACAGGGAGGCTGGCTACACCTTC. The chain links TRBV7-2 to TRBJ1-2; 7 bases line up with TRBD1. This CDR3 comprises 13 residues. Trimming at V came to 5 bases and at J to 7 bases, leaving 7 bases not matched to a gene. The germline CDR1 and CDR2 sequences are SGHTA and FQGNSA.

This sequence joins TRBV29-1 and TRBJ2-7; D might be TRBD2 (5 bases). Germline CDR1 SQVTM, CDR2 ANQGSEA. The CDR3 runs 15 residues. Between the trimmed V and J ends, which lost 6 bases and 5 bases, there was a span of 23 bases. The CDR3 coding sequence is TGCAGCGTGGCGGATCCCGGGGAAGGAAAGAACGAGCAGTACTTC. Its translation is CSVADPGEGKNEQYF.

In this sample, this clone turned up once. This rearrangement joins TRBV2 to TRBJ2-1, with 10 bases fitting TRBD2. CDR3 length: 14 amino acids. Germline V gene lookup returns CDR1 SNHLY and CDR2 FYNNEI. The trim removed 3 bases at V and 13 bases at J, leaving 9 bases unmatched. The CDR3 here is CASSESLAGVVQFF. CDR3 nucleotides: TGTGCCAGCAGTGAGAGTCTAGCGGGAGTAGTACAGTTCTTC.

This chain links TRBV5-6 with TRBJ2-7; 10 bases line up with TRBD2. V dropped 0 bases and J dropped 1; count of bases not matched to a gene: 4. Germline V lookup: CDR1 SGHDT, CDR2 YYEEEE. The CDR3 length is 16 residues. The CDR3 reads CASSLELAGPSYEQYF. CDR3 DNA sequence: TGTGCCAGCAGCTTGGAACTAGCGGGACCATCCTACGAGCAGTACTTC.

In its sample, this clone was seen once. This sequence joins TRBV7-2 and TRBJ1-2; unclear D gene. With 5 bases removed from V and 3 bases from J, the gap between germline ends came to 13 bases. This CDR3 contains 14 residues. CDR1 is SGHTA, CDR2 FQGNSA, per germline. The CDR3 loop reads CASSPGVSYYGYTF. DNA for the CDR3: TGTGCCAGCAGCCCCGGGGTCAGTTACTATGGCTACACCTTC. Based on the CDR3 plus reference TRBV7-2 and TRBJ1-2, the full variable domain is GAGVSQSPSNKVTEKGKDVELRCDPISGHTALYWYRQSLGQGLEFLIYFQGNSAPDKSGLPSDRFSAERTGGSVSTLTIQRTQQEDSAVYLCASSPGVSYYGYTFGSGTRLTVV.

This clone turned up a few times. The J gene is TRBJ1-1, the V gene TRBV5-4, with 10 bases that match TRBD1. The germline V gene has CDR1 SGHNT and CDR2 YYREEE (reference sequence). CDR3 length: 17 residues. The ends lost 4 bases at V and 1 base at J; junction bases unmatched: 10. The CDR3 nucleotides are TGTGCCAGCAGCGCGGGCGACGGGACAGGGGAGAACACTGAAGCTTTCTTT. Amino acids: CASSAGDGTGENTEAFF.

The gene calls are TRBV4-2 and TRBJ2-3; 9 positions agree with TRBD2. The CDR3 contains 16 residues. The ends lost 3 bases at V and 1 base at J; junction bases unmatched: 5. Germline assignment: CDR1 LGHNA and CDR2 YNFKEQ. Written as DNA, the CDR3 is TGTGCCAGCAGCCAGCTTAGCGGGGGAGGCACAGATACGCAGTATTTT. Its protein is CASSQLSGGGTDTQYF.

The J gene is TRBJ2-1, the V gene TRBV27, with a tentative D call TRBD1 (6 bases). The CDR3 has 16 residues. The V end lost 5 bases, the J end lost 7 bases, and 21 bases lay between the germline ends. CDR1 and CDR2 from the germline V gene are MNHEY and SMNVEV (reference sequence). The CDR3 protein is CASSSTTGLLGNEQFF. DNA for the CDR3: TGTGCCAGCAGTAGTACGACAGGTTTGCTAGGAAATGAGCAGTTCTTC.

This chain joins TRBV24-1 and TRBJ2-1; TRBD1 agrees at 7 bases. This CDR3 contains 16 residues. Germline V gene sequence: CDR1 KGHDR, CDR2 SFDVKD. The V and J ends lost 4 bases and 4 bases, in that order; junction bases with no gene match: 9. Written as DNA, the CDR3 is TGTGCCACCAGTGACCCTTCGGGACAGCATTACAATGAGCAGTTCTTC. Encoded protein: CATSDPSGQHYNEQFF.

V gene TRBV18 combines with J gene TRBJ2-2; 12 positions agree with TRBD1. The ends lost 6 bases at V and 7 bases at J; junction bases unmatched: 6. Germline V gene data show CDR1 as KGHSH and CDR2 as LQKENI. This CDR3 has 15 residues. CDR3 in amino acids: CASSPGQGAFGELFF. The CDR3 DNA reads as TGTGCCAGCTCTCCGGGACAGGGGGCGTTCGGGGAGCTGTTTTTT.

The V and J genes are TRBV12-3 or TRBV12-4 and TRBJ2-3, with TRBD2 identical over 11 bases. The CDR3 extends over 13 amino acids. The V segment lost 6 bases and the J segment 7 bases; nucleotides outside the gene matches: 3. CDR3 protein: CASSLAGGYTQYF. For the CDR3, the DNA is TGTGCCAGCAGCCTAGCGGGAGGATATACGCAGTATTTT.

The genes are TRBV6-2 or TRBV6-3 and TRBJ2-5; D is unclear. Trimming took off 0 bases at V and 2 bases at J, with 7 bases between the two ends. The germline gives CDR1 MNHEY, CDR2 SVGEGT. The CDR3 is made up of 14 amino acids. In DNA, the CDR3 is TGTGCCAGCAGTTACTCGGGCGTACAAGAGACCCAGTACTTC. It specifies CASSYSGVQETQYF.

This sequence joins TRBV6-2 or TRBV6-3 and TRBJ2-3; 7 nucleotides match TRBD1. V was clipped by 2 bases and J by 5 bases; unmatched bases: 7. Germline values: CDR1 MNHEY, CDR2 SVGEGT. This CDR3 is built from 15 residues. The CDR3 DNA reads as TGTGCCAGCAGTTACGAAGGACAGGAATTAGATACGCAGTATTTT. Protein: CASSYEGQELDTQYF.

This chain connects TRBV5-8 to TRBJ1-4; TRBD1 matches 7 bases. The length of the CDR3 is 15 residues. Germline V gene data show CDR1 as SGHTS and CDR2 as YDEGEE. With 4 bases clipped from V and 7 bases from J, the junction kept 10 bases outside the gene matches. For the CDR3, the DNA is TGTGCCAGCAGCCCTGGAGGGGACAGAACTGAAAAACTGTTTTTT. Amino acid sequence: CASSPGGDRTEKLFF. Variable domain in full (rest from reference TRBV5-8 and TRBJ1-4): EAGVTQSPTHLIKTRGQQATLRCSPISGHTSVYWYQQALGLGLQFLLWYDEGEERNRGNFPPRFSGRQFPNYSSELNVNALELEDSALYLCASSPGGDRTEKLFFGSGTQLSVL.

The J gene is TRBJ1-3, the V gene TRBV5-5, with D tentatively TRBD1 (6 bases). The CDR3 consists of 18 residues. Germline CDR1 is SGHKS and CDR2 is YYEKEE (reference sequence). V was cut by 4 bases and J by 4 bases, with 24 bases left in between. CDR3 sequence (DNA): TGTGCCAGCAGCGTCCTCCTGGACGTCAGGGGACCAGGAAACACCATATATTTT. Translation: CASSVLLDVRGPGNTIYF.